Listed below are T cell receptor beta chains from one sample, sequenced in a study of OX40 agonist ivuxolimab in advanced cancers. Sequencing used immunoSEQ multiplex PCR; TCRdb keeps in-frame clones, though not all of them. The table records more than 80,000 clones, about 89% of them present only once. The material sequenced was CD4+ or CD8+ T cells sorted from blood, taken in a trial of the OX40 agonist ivuxolimab. These receptors were taken from an adult with an advanced solid tumor such as melanoma, head and neck, liver or kidney cancer. CDR3s include the opening cysteine and the closing phenylalanine or tryptophan. A D gene is named only where the DNA matches it firmly. The size entry is marked missing in some rows and otherwise reads once, few, many or a size class.

>NA|NA|TRBV15|TRBJ1-1|15
CATSRDGGRRTEAFF
TGTGCCACCAGCAGAGATGGGGGGCGACGCACTGAAGCTTTCTTT
>NA|NA|TRBV6-5|TRBJ1-6|14
CASSYYLGVSPLHF
TGTGCCAGCAGTTACTACCTTGGGGTCTCACCCCTCCACTTT
>NA|NA|TRBV6-1|TRBJ1-6|15
CASKDWDSYNSPLHF
TGTGCCAGCAAGGACTGGGACTCCTATAATTCACCCCTCCACTTT
>once|NA|TRBV12-5|TRBJ1-2|16
CASGLSPSGGSYGYTF
TGTGCTAGTGGTTTGTCCCCATCCGGGGGTTCCTACGGCTACACCTTC
>few|NA|TRBV30|TRBJ2-7|15
CAWSAKTDSSYEQYF
TGTGCCTGGAGTGCCAAGACGGACTCTTCCTACGAGCAGTACTTC
>NA|NA|TRBV12-5|TRBJ2-7|12
CASGLSPDEQYF
TGTGCTAGTGGCCTCTCGCCGGACGAGCAGTACTTC
>NA|NA|TRBV19|TRBJ2-1|14
CASSIGLGYNEQFF
TGTGCCAGTAGTATCGGACTTGGCTACAATGAGCAGTTCTTC
>NA|NA|TRBV15|TRBJ2-1|16
CATSSPRTEVTDEQFF
TGTGCCACCAGCAGCCCTCGGACAGAGGTTACGGATGAGCAGTTCTTC
>NA|NA|TRBV6-5|TRBJ2-3|14
CASSYLGSADTQYF
TGTGCCAGCAGTTACTTAGGGTCGGCAGATACGCAGTATTTT
>NA|NA|TRBV5-3|TRBJ1-1|13
CARSLGGFTEAFF
TGTGCCAGAAGCTTGGGAGGATTCACTGAAGCTTTCTTT
>NA|NA|TRBV9|TRBJ2-1|13
CASSPPRTNEQFF
TGTGCCAGCAGCCCTCCGCGGACTAACGAGCAGTTCTTC
>NA|NA|TRBV19|TRBJ1-3|18
CASKRRQYHPRAGNTIYF
TGTGCCAGTAAGAGGAGACAGTACCACCCCCGGGCTGGAAACACCATATATTTT
>NA|NA|TRBV28|TRBJ1-6|16
CASSLQGGTGNSPLHF
TGTGCCAGCAGTTTACAGGGAGGGACGGGGAATTCACCCCTCCACTTT
>NA|NA|TRBV7-9|TRBJ2-3|15
CASSPVRGGTDTQYF
TGTGCCAGCAGCCCAGTTCGGGGTGGCACAGATACGCAGTATTTT
>NA|TRBD1|TRBV4-1|TRBJ2-7|15
CASSQGATGGEEQYF
TGCGCCAGCAGCCAAGGGGCGACAGGGGGGGAAGAGCAGTACTTC
>NA|NA|TRBV30|TRBJ1-2|13
CAWSEGPGGGYTF
TGTGCCTGGAGTGAGGGCCCCGGGGGGGGCTACACCTTC
>NA|NA|TRBV7-9|TRBJ2-1|15
CASSLRVGHYNEQFF
TGTGCCAGCAGCTTAAGGGTGGGACACTACAATGAGCAGTTCTTC
>NA|NA|TRBV25-1|TRBJ2-2|13
CASSDRVTGELFF
TGTGCCAGCAGTGACAGGGTCACCGGGGAGCTGTTTTTT
>NA|NA|TRBV11-2|TRBJ2-3|15
CASSLAPYITDTQYF
TGTGCCAGCAGCTTAGCTCCCTACATCACAGATACGCAGTATTTT
>once|NA|TRBV9|TRBJ1-3|13
CASSAGSGNTIYF
TGTGCCAGCAGCGCAGGGTCGGGAAACACCATATATTTT
>NA|NA|TRBV23-1|TRBJ1-1|13
CASVSIEYTEAFF
TGCGCCAGCGTATCCATTGAGTACACTGAAGCTTTCTTT
>NA|NA|TRBV4-3|TRBJ2-1|13
CASSLKVRHEQFF
TGCGCCAGCAGCCTAAAAGTAAGGCATGAGCAGTTCTTC
>NA|NA|TRBV5-5|TRBJ1-1|14
CASSLVGVGAEAFF
TGTGCCAGCAGCTTGGTAGGGGTAGGGGCTGAAGCTTTCTTT
>NA|TRBD2|TRBV11-3|TRBJ2-2|17
CASSLDSRGENTGELFF
TGTGCCAGCAGCTTAGATTCGCGGGGGGAAAACACCGGGGAGCTGTTTTTT
>once|TRBD1|TRBV28|TRBJ2-1|17
CASSFFKGQGGDNEQFF
TGTGCCAGCAGTTTCTTTAAGGGACAGGGTGGGGACAATGAGCAGTTCTTC
>NA|NA|TRBV29-1|TRBJ2-2|15
CSVEDRVKNTGELFF
TGCAGCGTCGAGGACAGAGTTAAGAACACCGGGGAGCTGTTTTTT
>NA|NA|TRBV28|TRBJ2-1|15
CASSFLGNTYNEQFF
TGTGCCAGCAGTTTCTTAGGGAACACCTACAATGAGCAGTTCTTC
>NA|TRBD2|TRBV4-2|TRBJ2-3|16
CASSQEVAGGGYTQYF
TGTGCCAGCAGCCAAGAAGTCGCGGGAGGTGGGTATACGCAGTATTTT
>NA|NA|TRBV19|TRBJ1-4|16
CASSMFGGLFGEKLFF
TGTGCCAGTAGTATGTTCGGGGGTTTATTTGGTGAAAAACTGTTTTTT
>NA|NA|TRBV6-5|TRBJ1-1|15
CASSVKSGGGTEAFF
TGTGCCAGCAGTGTCAAGTCGGGGGGAGGCACTGAAGCTTTCTTT
>NA|TRBD1|TRBV6-5|TRBJ1-5|14
CASRRQGINQPQHF
TGTGCCAGCAGACGACAGGGGATCAATCAGCCCCAGCATTTT
>NA|NA|TRBV15|TRBJ2-1|12
CATSSPSYEQFF
TGTGCCACCAGCAGCCCCTCATATGAGCAGTTCTTC
>NA|TRBD2|TRBV4-3|TRBJ2-6|17
CASSQDPGGSGANVLTF
TGCGCCAGCAGCCAAGATCCGGGGGGCTCTGGGGCCAACGTCCTGACTTTC
>NA|NA|TRBV4-1|TRBJ2-7|14
CASSQGGGGYEQYF
TGCGCCAGCAGCCAAGGCGGGGGCGGCTACGAGCAGTACTTC
>once|NA|TRBV7-8|TRBJ1-2|14
CASSLASEGDGYTF
TGTGCCAGCAGCTTAGCGTCTGAAGGGGATGGCTACACCTTC
>NA|NA|TRBV7-9|TRBJ1-3|13
CASSSTSGNTIYF
TGTGCCAGCAGCTCTACCTCTGGAAACACCATATATTTT
>once|NA|TRBV27|TRBJ2-1|14
CASSLSGAGNEQFF
TGTGCCAGCAGTTTATCCGGGGCGGGTAATGAGCAGTTCTTC
>NA|NA|TRBV11-2|TRBJ2-7|11
CASSFLPEQYF
TGTGCCAGCAGCTTTCTACCCGAGCAGTACTTC
>NA|NA|TRBV28|TRBJ1-1|12
CASSFSVSSAFF
TGTGCCAGCAGTTTCTCGGTCAGCTCAGCTTTCTTT
>NA|NA|TRBV18|TRBJ2-5|14
CASYSGTFQETQYF
TGTGCCAGTTATTCGGGGACATTCCAAGAGACCCAGTACTTC
>NA|TRBD2|TRBV30|TRBJ2-1|15
CAWNQRGGTYNEQFF
TGTGCCTGGAACCAGCGGGGGGGGACCTACAATGAGCAGTTCTTC
>NA|TRBD1|TRBV6-1|TRBJ2-7|14
CASSHRQGHAEQYF
TGTGCCAGCAGCCACAGACAGGGTCACGCCGAGCAGTACTTC
>NA|NA|TRBV30|TRBJ1-1|15
CAWSVSPGGSTEAFF
TGTGCCTGGAGTGTCTCGCCCGGGGGGAGCACTGAAGCTTTCTTT
>NA|NA|TRBV11-2|TRBJ1-1|13
CASSVRGETEAFF
TGTGCCAGCAGCGTCCGGGGCGAGACTGAAGCTTTCTTT
>once|NA|TRBV4-3|TRBJ2-3|16
CASSQDGAGIGDTQYF
TGCGCCAGCAGCCAAGATGGGGCAGGGATAGGAGATACGCAGTATTTT
>NA|TRBD2|TRBV27|TRBJ2-1|13
CASRRLAVNEQFF
TGTGCCAGCAGACGACTAGCCGTCAATGAGCAGTTCTTC
>NA|NA|TRBV30|TRBJ1-1|12
CAGTVRPTEAFF
TGTGCCGGCACAGTCCGGCCCACTGAAGCTTTCTTT
>NA|TRBD2|TRBV25-1|TRBJ2-3|15
CASRGIAGGPATQYF
TGTGCCAGCAGGGGTATAGCGGGAGGGCCCGCAACGCAGTATTTT
>NA|NA|TRBV15|TRBJ1-1|15
CATSSQSVLDTEAFF
TGTGCCACCAGCAGTCAATCGGTGCTTGACACTGAAGCTTTCTTT
>once|NA|TRBV28|TRBJ2-7|15
CASSPLRETEYEQYF
TGTGCCAGCAGCCCACTTCGCGAGACTGAATACGAGCAGTACTTC
>NA|NA|TRBV19|TRBJ2-6|14
CASSIVSGANVLTF
TGTGCCAGTAGTATAGTGTCTGGGGCCAACGTCCTGACTTTC
>NA|NA|TRBV6-6|TRBJ2-1|11
CASSYSGEQFF
TGTGCCAGCAGTTACTCGGGTGAGCAGTTCTTC
>NA|TRBD2|TRBV6-4|TRBJ2-1|15
CASSTRGDFYNEQFF
TGTGCCAGCTCGACGCGGGGGGATTTTTACAATGAGCAGTTCTTC
>NA|NA|TRBV7-7|TRBJ2-3|15
CASSLEGRRTDTQYF
TGTGCTAGCAGCTTAGAAGGAAGACGCACAGATACGCAGTATTTT
>NA|NA|TRBV13|TRBJ1-2|14
CASSSNWGFYGYTF
TGTGCCAGCAGCTCCAACTGGGGGTTCTATGGCTACACCTTC
>NA|NA|TRBV27|TRBJ2-4|11
CASSLSMGGYF
TGTGCCAGCAGTTTATCGATGGGGGGCTACTTC
>NA|NA|TRBV2|TRBJ1-1|12
CASRFDSPEAFF
TGTGCCAGCAGGTTCGACAGCCCTGAAGCTTTCTTT
>NA|NA|TRBV6-5|TRBJ1-1|14
CASSYSSTNTEAFF
TGTGCCAGCAGTTACTCGAGTACGAACACTGAAGCTTTCTTT
>once|TRBD2|TRBV9|TRBJ2-3|14
CASSVLAGTDTQYF
TGTGCCAGCAGCGTACTAGCGGGGACAGATACGCAGTATTTT